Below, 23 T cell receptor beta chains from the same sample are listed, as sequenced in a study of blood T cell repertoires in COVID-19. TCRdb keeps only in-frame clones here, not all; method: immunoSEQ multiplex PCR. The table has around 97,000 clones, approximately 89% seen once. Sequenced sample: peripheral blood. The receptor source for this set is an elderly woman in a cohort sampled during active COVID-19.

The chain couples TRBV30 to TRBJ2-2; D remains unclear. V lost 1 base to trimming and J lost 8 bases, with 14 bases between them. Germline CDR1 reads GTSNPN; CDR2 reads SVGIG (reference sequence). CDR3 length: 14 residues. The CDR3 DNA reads TGTGCCTGGAGTGACTTGGGCCTTTTAGGGGAGCTGTTTTTT. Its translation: CAWSDLGLLGELFF.

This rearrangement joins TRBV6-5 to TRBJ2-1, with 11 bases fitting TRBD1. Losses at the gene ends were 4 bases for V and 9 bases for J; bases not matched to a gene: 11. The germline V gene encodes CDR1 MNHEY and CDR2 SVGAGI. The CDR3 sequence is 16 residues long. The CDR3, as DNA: TGTGCCAGCAGTTTCCACCCCCGGGACAGGGGGAGTGAGCAGTTCTTC. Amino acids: CASSFHPRDRGSEQFF.

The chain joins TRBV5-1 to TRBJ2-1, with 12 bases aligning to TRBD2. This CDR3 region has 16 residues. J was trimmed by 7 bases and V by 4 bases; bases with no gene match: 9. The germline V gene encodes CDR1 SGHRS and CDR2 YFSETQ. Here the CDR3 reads CASSLPTSGGPNEQFF. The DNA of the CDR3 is TGCGCCAGCAGCCTACCGACTAGCGGGGGTCCTAATGAGCAGTTCTTC.

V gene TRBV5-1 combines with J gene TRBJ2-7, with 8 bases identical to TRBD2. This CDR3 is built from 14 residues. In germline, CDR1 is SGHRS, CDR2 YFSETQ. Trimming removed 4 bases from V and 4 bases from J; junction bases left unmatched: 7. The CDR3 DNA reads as TGCGCCAGCAGCCGGGCGGGGGGCGAGTACGAGCAGTACTTC. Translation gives CASSRAGGEYEQYF.

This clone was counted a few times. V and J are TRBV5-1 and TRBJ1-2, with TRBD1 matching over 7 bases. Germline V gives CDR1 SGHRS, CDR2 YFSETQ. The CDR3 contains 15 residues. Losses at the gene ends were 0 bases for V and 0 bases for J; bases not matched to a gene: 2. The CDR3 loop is CASSLAGQTNYGYTF. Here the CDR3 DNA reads TGCGCCAGCAGCTTGGCGGGACAGACTAACTATGGCTACACCTTC.

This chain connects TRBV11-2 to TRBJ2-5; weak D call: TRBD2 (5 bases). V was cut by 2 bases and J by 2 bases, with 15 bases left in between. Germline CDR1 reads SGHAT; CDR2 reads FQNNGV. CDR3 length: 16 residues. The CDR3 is CASSLSILEVQETQYF. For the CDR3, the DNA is TGTGCCAGCAGCTTATCAATTTTGGAGGTACAAGAGACCCAGTACTTC.

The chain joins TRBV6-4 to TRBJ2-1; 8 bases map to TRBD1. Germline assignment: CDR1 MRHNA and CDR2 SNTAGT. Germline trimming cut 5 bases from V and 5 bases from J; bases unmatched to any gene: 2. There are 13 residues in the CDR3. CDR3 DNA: TGTGCCAGCAGTCAGGACAGGGACAATGAGCAGTTCTTC. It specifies CASSQDRDNEQFF.

CDR3 sequence reads: CASRQGGVGDEQFF. The CDR3 region has the DNA TGTGCCAGCAGGCAGGGGGGAGTGGGCGATGAGCAGTTCTTC. The J gene is TRBJ2-1, the V gene TRBV25-1, with TRBD1 as a possible D gene (7 bases). Germline CDR1 and CDR2: MGHDK and SYGVNS. The length of the CDR3 is 14 residues. Trimming cost V 6 bases and J 8 bases, with 17 bases left between them.

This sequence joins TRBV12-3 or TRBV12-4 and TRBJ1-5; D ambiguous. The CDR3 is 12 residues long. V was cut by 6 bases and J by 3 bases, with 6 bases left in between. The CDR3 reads CASSPHNQPQHF. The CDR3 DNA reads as TGTGCCAGCAGCCCCCACAATCAGCCCCAGCATTTT.

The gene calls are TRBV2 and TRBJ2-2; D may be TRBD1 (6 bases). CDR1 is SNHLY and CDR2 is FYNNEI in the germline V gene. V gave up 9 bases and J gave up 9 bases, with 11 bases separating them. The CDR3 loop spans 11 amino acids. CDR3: CASAQGRELFF. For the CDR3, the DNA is TGTGCCAGTGCCCAGGGGAGGGAGCTGTTTTTT. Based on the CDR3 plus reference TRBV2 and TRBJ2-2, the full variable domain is EPEVTQTPSHQVTQMGQEVILRCVPISNHLYFYWYRQILGQKVEFLVSFYNNEISEKSEIFDDQFSVERPDGSNFTLKIRSTKLEDSAMYFCASAQGRELFFGEGSRLTVL.

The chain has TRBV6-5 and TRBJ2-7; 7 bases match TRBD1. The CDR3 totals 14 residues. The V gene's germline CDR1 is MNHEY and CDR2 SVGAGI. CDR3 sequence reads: CGGSAGTDSYEQYF. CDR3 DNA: TGTGGGGGTTCCGCCGGGACAGACTCCTACGAGCAGTACTTC.

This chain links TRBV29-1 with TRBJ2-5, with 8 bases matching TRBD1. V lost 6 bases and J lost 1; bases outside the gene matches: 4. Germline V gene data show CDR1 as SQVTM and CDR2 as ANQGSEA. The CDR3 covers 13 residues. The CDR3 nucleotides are TGCAGCGTCCAAACAGGGGGCCAAGAGACCCAGTACTTC. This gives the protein CSVQTGGQETQYF.

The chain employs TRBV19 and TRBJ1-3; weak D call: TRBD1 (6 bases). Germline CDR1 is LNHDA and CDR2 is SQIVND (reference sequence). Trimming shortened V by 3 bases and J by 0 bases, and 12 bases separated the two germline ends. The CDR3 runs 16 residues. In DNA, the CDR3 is TGTGCCAGTAGTATTGCCGGACAGATCTCTGGAAACACCATATATTTT. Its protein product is CASSIAGQISGNTIYF.

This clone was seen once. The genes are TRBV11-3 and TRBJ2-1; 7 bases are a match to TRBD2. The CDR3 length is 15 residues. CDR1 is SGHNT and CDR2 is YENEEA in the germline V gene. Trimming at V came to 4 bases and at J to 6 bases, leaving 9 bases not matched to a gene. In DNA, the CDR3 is TGTGCCAGCAGCTCCCAGGAGCGGGACCCCAATGAGCAGTTCTTC. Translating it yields CASSSQERDPNEQFF. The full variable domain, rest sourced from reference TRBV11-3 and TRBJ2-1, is EAGVVQSPRYKIIEKKQPVAFWCNPISGHNTLYWYLQNLGQGPELLIRYENEEAVDDSQLPKDRFSAERLKGVDSTLKIQPAELGDSAVYLCASSSQERDPNEQFFGPGTRLTVL.

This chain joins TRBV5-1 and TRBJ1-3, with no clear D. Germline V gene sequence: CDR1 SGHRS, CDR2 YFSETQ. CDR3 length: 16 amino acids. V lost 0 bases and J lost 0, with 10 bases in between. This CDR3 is CASSLGGADSGNTIYF. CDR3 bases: TGCGCCAGCAGCTTGGGAGGTGCTGACTCTGGAAACACCATATATTTT.

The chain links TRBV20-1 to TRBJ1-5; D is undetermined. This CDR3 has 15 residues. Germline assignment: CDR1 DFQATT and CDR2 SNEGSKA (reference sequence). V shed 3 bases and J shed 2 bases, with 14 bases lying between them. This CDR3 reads CSASNGGTGNQPQHF. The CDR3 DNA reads TGCAGTGCTAGTAACGGTGGTACGGGCAATCAGCCCCAGCATTTT.

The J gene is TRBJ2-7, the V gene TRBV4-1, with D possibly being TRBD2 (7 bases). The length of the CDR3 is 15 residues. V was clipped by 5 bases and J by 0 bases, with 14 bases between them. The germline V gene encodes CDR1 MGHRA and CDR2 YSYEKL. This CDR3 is CASSVAGGPSYEQYF. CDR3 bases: TGCGCCAGCAGCGTCGCCGGGGGGCCCTCCTACGAGCAGTACTTC.

CDR3 nucleotide sequence: TGCGCCAGCAGCGGAGGGACTAGCGGGAGTAGCGAGCAGTACTTC. Residues: CASSGGTSGSSEQYF. V usage is TRBV5-1 and J usage is TRBJ2-7; 14 nucleotides agree with TRBD2. The CDR3 spans 15 residues. V dropped 4 bases and J dropped 6; count of bases not matched to a gene: 6. Germline V CDR1 and CDR2: SGHRS, YFSETQ.

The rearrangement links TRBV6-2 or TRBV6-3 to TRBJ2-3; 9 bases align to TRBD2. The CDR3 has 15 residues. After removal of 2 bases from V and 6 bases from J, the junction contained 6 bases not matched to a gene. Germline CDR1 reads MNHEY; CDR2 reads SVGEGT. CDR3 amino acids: CASSYRGLARDTQYF. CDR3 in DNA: TGTGCCAGCAGTTACCGAGGACTAGCGCGGGATACGCAGTATTTT.

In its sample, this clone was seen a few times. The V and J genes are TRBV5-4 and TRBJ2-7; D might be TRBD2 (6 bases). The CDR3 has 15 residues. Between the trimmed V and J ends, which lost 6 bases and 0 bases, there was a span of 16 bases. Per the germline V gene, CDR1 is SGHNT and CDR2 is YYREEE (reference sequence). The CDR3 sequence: CASTPGVESSYEQYF. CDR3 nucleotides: TGTGCCAGCACCCCGGGGGTGGAGAGCTCCTACGAGCAGTACTTC.

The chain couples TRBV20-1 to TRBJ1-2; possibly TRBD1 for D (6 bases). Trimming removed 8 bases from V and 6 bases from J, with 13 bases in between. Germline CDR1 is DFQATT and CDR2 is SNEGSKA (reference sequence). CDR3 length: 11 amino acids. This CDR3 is CSLQGNDGYTF. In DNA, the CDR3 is TGCAGTTTACAGGGAAACGATGGCTACACCTTC.

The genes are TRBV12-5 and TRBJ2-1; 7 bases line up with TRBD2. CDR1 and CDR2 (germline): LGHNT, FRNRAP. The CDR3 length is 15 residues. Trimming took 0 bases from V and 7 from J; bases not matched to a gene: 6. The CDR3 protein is CASGLVVSGVNEQFF. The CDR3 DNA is TGTGCTAGTGGTTTGGTAGTAAGCGGGGTAAATGAGCAGTTCTTC.

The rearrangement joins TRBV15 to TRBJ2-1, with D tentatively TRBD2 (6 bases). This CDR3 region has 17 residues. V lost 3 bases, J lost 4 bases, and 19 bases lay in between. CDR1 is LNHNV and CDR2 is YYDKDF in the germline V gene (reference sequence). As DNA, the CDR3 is TGTGCCACCAGCAGGACCAGAATAGCTGGGACTTACAATGAGCAGTTCTTC. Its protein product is CATSRTRIAGTYNEQFF.